This T cell receptor (beta chain) appears in the sequencing data of a study of blood T cell repertoires in COVID-19 (dated by TCRdb to the early 2020s). In terms of the full investigation: Collaborator samples came from the United States, Italy and Spain and covered acute and convalescent phases of COVID-19. The repertoires were made available in a free public database intended to serve as a resource for research on the immune response to SARS-CoV-2. Samples came from the ongoing ImmuneRACE study (first 160 participants) plus 1,254 subjects from 6 global collaborators. HLA class I and class II types, where available, came from metadata supplied by the sample provider rather than from assay-based typing. The sample metadata nearly always contained a de-identified subject ID, COVID-19 status, age in years and sex. The dataset comprised deeply sampled blood TCRbeta repertoires from subjects exposed to, actively infected with, or recovered from COVID-19. The prospective study material was composed of cDNA or gDNA derived from T cells, B-cell-depleted T cells, or PBMCs.

General findings and caveats noted by the study authors: The amount of clinical and demographic metadata varied by source and participant and was provided uncurated.

TCRbeta CDR3 regions were amplified from genomic DNA using the immunoSEQ Assay, a bias-controlled multiplex PCR. As for the original processing: Nucleated cell counts per sample were estimated from amplification of reference gene primers within the assay. To quantify the absolute abundance of each unique TCRbeta CDR3 rearrangement, sequence reads were collapsed and filtered. Productive Simpson clonality was computed per sample as the square root of Simpson's diversity index over productive rearrangements. Entries here come from immuneACCESS through TCRdb and include only in-frame sequences with V and J called. Some clones fail to appear in such tables; in the studies checked, an unresolved V gene covers under half of the shortfall, and the cause of the remainder is unknown. V, J and clone size were drawn from that table, and D and trimming were deduced from the DNA. The sample has roughly 78,000 clones on record, approximately 90% of them singletons. The biggest ten clones account for around 0.6% of the sample.

The CDR3 runs 15 residues from the cysteine to the phenylalanine. The retained sequence is limited to the CDR3, 45 bases, with the frame set at the first base. Per the germline V gene, SGHDN is the CDR1 and FVKESK is the CDR2. From V the trimming removes 1 base and from J it removes 2 bases, while the gene matches leave 3 bases of the junction unaccounted for. This clone occurred once. Its recognized antigen is unknown. No base quality values were provided; no much bigger clone lies one nucleotide off. Each collaborating institution followed its own protocols to collect whole blood in K2EDTA tubes. For TCRbeta analysis, collaborators shipped samples in one of three forms: frozen whole blood, isolated PBMCs, or DNA extracted from either of those sample types.

The clonotype was recovered from a man aged 55 to 70 with acute or convalescent COVID-19. Sequencing was done on a sample of peripheral blood. This receptor chain uses TRBV14 and TRBJ1-2, with 8 bases matching TRBD1. CDR3 protein: CASSQGQGHNYGYTF. The DNA sequence is given as TGTGCCAGCAGCCAAGGACAGGGGCACAACTATGGCTACACCTTC.